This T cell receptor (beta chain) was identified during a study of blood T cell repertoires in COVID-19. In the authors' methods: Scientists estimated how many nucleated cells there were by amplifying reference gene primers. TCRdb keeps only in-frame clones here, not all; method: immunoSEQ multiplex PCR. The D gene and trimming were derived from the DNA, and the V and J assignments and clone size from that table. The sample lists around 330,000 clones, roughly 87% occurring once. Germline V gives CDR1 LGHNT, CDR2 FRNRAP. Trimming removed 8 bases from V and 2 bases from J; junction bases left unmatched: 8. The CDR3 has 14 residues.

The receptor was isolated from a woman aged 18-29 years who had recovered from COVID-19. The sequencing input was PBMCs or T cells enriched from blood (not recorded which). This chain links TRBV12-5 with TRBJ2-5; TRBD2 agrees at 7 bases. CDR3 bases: TGTGCTAGTCGGTCTAGCGGAGCACAAGAGACCCAGTACTTC. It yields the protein CASRSSGAQETQYF.